These 29 T cell receptor beta chains were all obtained from the same sample, sequenced in a study of T cell responses to AZD1222 COVID-19 vaccine (dated by TCRdb to 2020 to 2022). In the paper's terms, the time point label means: about 28 days (+/-7) after the second vaccine dose. The method was the immunoSEQ multiplex PCR assay. TCRdb provides this immuneACCESS table in a form limited to in-frame rearrangements. Some clones are lacking; in checked studies, under half of them reflect an unresolved V gene, and why the rest are absent is not known. The sample yields around 150,000 clones; just over 90% were counted once. 1.3% of the sample comes from the top ten. The specimen was peripheral blood, collected 28 days after the second AZD1222 dose. The receptor set was obtained from an adult who received the AZD1222 COVID-19 vaccine.

J is TRBJ2-1 and V is TRBV6-6; 9 bases are shared with TRBD2. Per the germline V gene, CDR1 is MNHNY and CDR2 is SVGAGI (reference sequence). The CDR3 is 16 residues long. J lost 0 bases, V lost 2 bases, and 2 bases had no gene match. CDR3 nucleotides: TGTGCCAGCAGTTACGGACTAGCGAGCTCCTACAATGAGCAGTTCTTC. Protein product: CASSYGLASSYNEQFF.

This chain connects TRBV20-1 to TRBJ2-2; D possibly corresponds to TRBD2 (6 bases). Germline CDR1 is DFQATT and CDR2 is SNEGSKA (reference sequence). With 3 bases removed from V and 3 bases from J, the gap between germline ends came to 11 bases. This CDR3 comprises 14 residues. The CDR3 region is CSASGRTYTGELFF. The CDR3, as DNA: TGCAGTGCTAGTGGGAGGACCTACACCGGGGAGCTGTTTTTT.

V is TRBV19 and J is TRBJ1-1; TRBD1 might be the D (5 bases). Per germline, CDR1 LNHDA and CDR2 SQIVND (reference sequence). Trimming took 3 bases from V and 1 from J, leaving 12 bases between them. CDR3 length: 15 amino acids. The CDR3 sequence is CASSMSGGRNTEAFF. CDR3 in DNA: TGTGCCAGTAGTATGAGCGGGGGACGGAACACTGAAGCTTTCTTT.

The chain combines TRBV2 with TRBJ2-1; 8 nucleotides align to TRBD1. Germline-derived CDR1 and CDR2 are SNHLY and FYNNEI. V shed 6 bases and J 0 bases; nucleotides not matched to a gene: 4. CDR3 length: 15 amino acids. The CDR3 DNA sequence: TGTGCCAGCAGGGTACAGGGGGTCTCCTACAATGAGCAGTTCTTC. Amino acid sequence: CASRVQGVSYNEQFF.

The J gene is TRBJ1-6, the V gene TRBV6-1; D is possibly TRBD1 (6 bases). Looked up from germline, CDR1 is MNHNS and CDR2 is SASEGT. Trimming took 0 bases from V and 9 from J, leaving 15 bases between them. The CDR3 is 16 residues long. The CDR3 here is CASSEATGQGSSPLHF. DNA of the CDR3: TGTGCCAGCAGTGAAGCGACGGGGCAGGGGAGTTCACCCCTCCACTTT.

The chain is built from TRBV7-2 and TRBJ2-1; TRBD2 matches 11 bases. This CDR3 is 14 amino acids long. From germline, CDR1 is SGHTA and CDR2 FQGNSA. V was clipped by 5 bases and J by 5 bases; unmatched bases: 2. The CDR3 loop reads CASSLGLADNEQFF. The CDR3 nucleotides are TGTGCCAGCAGCCTGGGACTAGCGGACAATGAGCAGTTCTTC.

The chain has TRBV30 and TRBJ2-5; 9 bases match TRBD2. CDR1 is GTSNPN and CDR2 is SVGIG in the germline V gene (reference sequence). V shed 4 bases and J 5 bases; nucleotides not matched to a gene: 5. The CDR3 runs to 13 residues. The CDR3: CAWNRGLAETQYF. The CDR3 region has the DNA TGTGCCTGGAATAGAGGACTAGCGGAGACCCAGTACTTC. Complete variable domain (other parts from reference TRBV30 and TRBJ2-5): SQTIHQWPATLVQPVGSPLSLECTVEGTSNPNLYWYRQAAGRGLQLLFYSVGIGQISSEVPQNLSASRPQDRQFILSSKKLLLSDSGFYLCAWNRGLAETQYFGPGTRLLVL.

The J gene is TRBJ2-7, the V gene TRBV15; 9 positions match TRBD1. Losses at the gene ends were 8 bases for V and 1 base for J; bases not matched to a gene: 12. Germline CDR1 reads LNHNV; CDR2 reads YYDKDF (reference sequence). This CDR3 is built from 16 residues. The CDR3 loop reads CATRDRDASSSYEQYF. The CDR3 nucleotides read TGTGCCACCCGGGACAGGGACGCCAGTTCGTCCTACGAGCAGTACTTC.

V and J are TRBV2 and TRBJ2-7, with a weak D call TRBD2 (6 bases). Germline V lookup: CDR1 SNHLY, CDR2 FYNNEI. This CDR3 is built from 14 residues. V shed 8 bases and J shed 0 bases, with 14 bases lying between them. In DNA, the CDR3 is TGTGCCAGCGACTGGGGGGTGGGCTCCTACGAGCAGTACTTC. Translated, it gives CASDWGVGSYEQYF.

The rearrangement uses TRBV3-1 (or the pseudogene TRBV3-2) and TRBJ1-1; no clear D gene. Trimming stripped 1 base from V and 10 bases from J, with 13 bases between. CDR3 size: 13 residues. Germline V gene sequence: CDR1 LGHDT, CDR2 YNNKEL (reference sequence). The CDR3 sequence is CASSQGSGSRAFF. The CDR3 DNA follows: TGTGCCAGCAGCCAAGGTTCGGGTTCGAGAGCTTTCTTT.

The gene calls are TRBV29-1 and TRBJ1-2; D is uncertain. Germline V gene data show CDR1 as SQVTM and CDR2 as ANQGSEA. The CDR3 contains 12 residues. The ends were cut back, 7 bases at V and 4 bases at J, with 13 bases in the middle. CDR3 loop: CSGILLGYGYTF. The CDR3 DNA is TGCAGCGGGATTTTATTGGGCTATGGCTACACCTTC.

V gene TRBV5-1 combines with J gene TRBJ1-1; 8 bases map to TRBD1. CDR3 size: 14 residues. Germline CDR1 reads SGHRS; CDR2 reads YFSETQ. With V trimmed by 4 bases and J by 5 bases, 7 bases remained unmatched. The CDR3 sequence: CASSPQGVVTEAFF. In nucleotides, the CDR3 is TGCGCCAGCAGCCCACAGGGGGTTGTGACTGAAGCTTTCTTT. Drawing the rest from reference TRBV5-1 and TRBJ1-1, the complete variable domain is KAGVTQTPRYLIKTRGQQVTLSCSPISGHRSVSWYQQTPGQGLQFLFEYFSETQRNKGNFPGRFSGRQFSNSRSEMNVSTLELGDSALYLCASSPQGVVTEAFFGQGTRLTVV.

V and J are TRBV6-5 and TRBJ1-5; D possibly corresponds to TRBD1 (6 bases). CDR1 MNHEY and CDR2 SVGAGI come from the germline V gene. The CDR3 spans 15 residues. Deletions cut 0 bases from V and 6 bases from J, with 12 bases between. CDR3 amino acids: CASSYSPGVGQPQHF. In DNA form, the CDR3 reads TGTGCCAGCAGTTACTCGCCAGGGGTGGGTCAGCCCCAGCATTTT.

V and J are TRBV18 and TRBJ1-5; D not certain. CDR1 KGHSH and CDR2 LQKENI come from the germline V gene. V lost 2 bases and J 5 bases, leaving 13 bases between the germline ends. This CDR3 spans 15 amino acids. The CDR3 nucleotides read TGTGCCAGCTCACCAAACGAGGGCGCCGATCAGCCCCAGCATTTT. Encoded protein: CASSPNEGADQPQHF.

This chain connects TRBV7-9 to TRBJ1-5; D gene uncertain. Germline CDR1 is SEHNR and CDR2 is FQNEAQ (reference sequence). The CDR3 length is 15 residues. Deletions cut 1 base from V and 0 bases from J, with 7 bases between. CDR3 DNA sequence: TGTGCCAGCAGCTTAGTAGGCAGTAGCAATCAGCCCCAGCATTTT. Residues: CASSLVGSSNQPQHF.

The chain recombines TRBV5-6 with TRBJ1-5, with D possibly matching TRBD1 (5 bases). CDR1 SGHDT and CDR2 YYEEEE come from the germline V gene. Between the trimmed V and J ends, which lost 3 bases and 0 bases, there was a span of 16 bases. The CDR3 is 17 residues long. The CDR3 DNA reads TGTGCCAGCAGCTCTGCGGGGGTGGGCTATAGCAATCAGCCCCAGCATTTT. As protein: CASSSAGVGYSNQPQHF.

This clone occurred once. V is TRBV15 and J is TRBJ1-4; 7 bases are a match to TRBD1. CDR3 length equals 14 residues. Per the germline V gene, CDR1 is LNHNV and CDR2 is YYDKDF (reference sequence). The junction had 7 bases not matched to a gene; V was cut back by 4 bases and J by 8 bases. CDR3 bases: TGTGCCACCAGCAACAGGGGACTGGGCGAAAAACTGTTTTTT. It yields the protein CATSNRGLGEKLFF.

Here the CDR3 DNA reads TGTGCCAGCAGGCGGGGGGGTGAGAATGAGCAGTTCTTC. Translating gives CASRRGGENEQFF. This chain joins TRBV6-5 and TRBJ2-1, with 9 bases fitting TRBD2. This CDR3 is built from 13 residues. Per germline, CDR1 MNHEY and CDR2 SVGAGI. The V and J ends lost 6 bases and 7 bases, in that order; junction bases with no gene match: 4.

The chain links TRBV7-2 to TRBJ1-3; D uncertain. This CDR3 region has 15 residues. CDR1 and CDR2 from the germline V gene are SGHTA and FQGNSA. Trimming cost V 5 bases and J 0 bases, with 11 bases left between them. CDR3 region: CASSNSDTSGNTIYF. For the CDR3, the DNA is TGTGCCAGCAGCAATAGCGATACCTCTGGAAACACCATATATTTT.

The V gene is TRBV6-5, the J gene TRBJ1-2; possible D gene TRBD1, 6 bases. The V end lost 6 bases, the J end lost 4 bases, and 18 bases lay between the germline ends. CDR3 length equals 15 residues. Germline CDR1 MNHEY, CDR2 SVGAGI. The CDR3 sequence is CASRQTGESSYGYTF. The CDR3 nucleotides read TGTGCCAGCAGGCAGACAGGCGAGTCAAGCTATGGCTACACCTTC.

This chain links TRBV7-9 with TRBJ1-2; D is possibly TRBD1 (5 bases). V lost 1 base and J 4 bases, leaving 16 bases between the germline ends. The CDR3 length is 16 residues. Germline loops: CDR1 SEHNR, CDR2 FQNEAQ (reference sequence). Here the CDR3 reads CASSLVLAAGPYGYTF. The CDR3, as DNA: TGTGCCAGCAGCTTAGTATTGGCGGCAGGGCCCTATGGCTACACCTTC.

The chain has TRBV6-2 or TRBV6-3 and TRBJ2-7; 9 positions match TRBD2. Germline V gene sequence: CDR1 MNHEY, CDR2 SVGEGT. CDR3 length: 16 amino acids. V was pared by 6 bases and J by 3 bases, with 12 bases of the junction left unmatched. The CDR3 sequence is CASSQARASGNYEQYF. The CDR3 DNA reads TGTGCCAGCAGCCAGGCGAGGGCTAGCGGGAACTACGAGCAGTACTTC.

The gene calls are TRBV7-2 and TRBJ1-2, with D unclear. CDR1 is SGHTA, CDR2 FQGNSA, per germline. V was shortened by 0 bases and J by 0 bases, with 8 bases between the two germline ends. The CDR3 covers 15 residues. CDR3 nucleotide sequence: TGTGCCAGCAGCTTAGCCAGGACCCCTAACTATGGCTACACCTTC. Translated: CASSLARTPNYGYTF.

The chain combines TRBV7-6 with TRBJ2-7; 7 positions agree with TRBD1. This CDR3 is built from 16 residues. The germline CDR1 and CDR2 sequences are SGHVS and FNYEAQ. V lost 1 base to trimming and J lost 3 bases; unmatched junction nucleotides: 9. Here the CDR3 reads CASSLDPQRQGYEQYF. The CDR3 DNA reads TGTGCCAGCAGCTTAGATCCCCAGAGACAGGGCTACGAGCAGTACTTC.

The rearrangement uses TRBV7-9 and TRBJ2-3; the D is unclear. Germline values: CDR1 SEHNR, CDR2 FQNEAQ (reference sequence). The germline V and J ends were trimmed by 5 bases and 4 bases, with 4 bases remaining between them. The CDR3 totals 11 residues. The DNA for the CDR3 is TGTGCCAGCAGCGACCCAGATACGCAGTATTTT. The encoded protein is CASSDPDTQYF.

This clone was counted once. The V and J genes are TRBV6-6 and TRBJ1-5; tentatively, D is TRBD1 (6 bases). The germline CDR1 and CDR2 sequences are MNHNY and SVGAGI (reference sequence). The CDR3 spans 14 residues. V was clipped by 8 bases and J by 7 bases, with 18 bases between them. CDR3 amino acids: CASYRGTSGQPQHF. DNA of the CDR3: TGTGCCAGCTATAGGGGGACTAGCGGGCAGCCCCAGCATTTT.

The chain employs TRBV24-1 and TRBJ1-5; D not certain. Looked up from germline, CDR1 is KGHDR and CDR2 is SFDVKD. This CDR3 has 14 residues. V was clipped by 4 bases and J by 0 bases, with 6 bases between them. DNA for the CDR3: TGTGCCACCAGTGAGGCGATTAGCAATCAGCCCCAGCATTTT. Encoded protein: CATSEAISNQPQHF.

J is TRBJ2-1 and V is TRBV7-3; 10 nucleotides line up with TRBD2. After removal of 5 bases from V and 0 bases from J, the junction contained 10 bases not matched to a gene. Germline CDR1 reads SGHTA; CDR2 reads FQGTGA. This CDR3 comprises 18 residues. This CDR3 is CASSPTQSGRASYNEQFF. The DNA for the CDR3 is TGTGCCAGCAGCCCTACTCAGAGCGGGAGGGCCTCCTACAATGAGCAGTTCTTC.

V is TRBV29-1 and J is TRBJ2-6; D is ambiguous. V dropped 6 bases and J dropped 4 bases, with 7 bases sitting between them. The CDR3 consists of 12 residues. The germline V gene encodes CDR1 SQVTM and CDR2 ANQGSEA. The CDR3 loop reads CSVTEGANVLTF. In DNA form, the CDR3 reads TGCAGCGTGACGGAGGGGGCCAACGTCCTGACTTTC.